Presented here are 29 T cell receptor beta chains from one specimen sequenced in a study of blood T cell repertoires in COVID-19. TCRdb's copy holds only in-frame clones and misses some; the assay was immunoSEQ multiplex PCR. Of approximately 160,000 clones detected, over 70% appear once; the ten largest clones hold 2.5% to 3%. The specimen sequenced was peripheral blood. The source of these receptors is a man in his 70s with acute or convalescent COVID-19.

The chain combines TRBV6-5 with TRBJ2-1; 11 positions agree with TRBD2. With 6 bases clipped from V and 0 bases from J, the junction kept 1 base outside the gene matches. The CDR3 totals 15 residues. Germline V gives CDR1 MNHEY, CDR2 SVGAGI. CDR3 nucleotide sequence: TGTGCCAGCAGGGGACTAGCGGTCTCCTACAATGAGCAGTTCTTC. Translated, it gives CASRGLAVSYNEQFF.

The CDR3 region is CASSLGGSGNTIYF. CDR3 in DNA: TGTGCCAGCAGCCTCGGGGGGTCTGGAAACACCATATATTTT. The chain has TRBV3-1 (or the pseudogene TRBV3-2) and TRBJ1-3; tentative D call: TRBD1 (5 bases). The CDR3 totals 14 residues. Germline V CDR1 and CDR2: LGHDT, YNNKEL (reference sequence). Trimming stripped 4 bases from V and 1 base from J, with 8 bases between.

The genes are TRBV2 and TRBJ1-4, with D perhaps TRBD1 (5 bases). The length of the CDR3 is 15 residues. The V and J ends lost 6 bases and 3 bases respectively, with 14 bases between them. The germline V gene has CDR1 SNHLY and CDR2 FYNNEI. The DNA for the CDR3 is TGTGCCAGCAGGATGCCGACAGACCCTAATGAAAAACTGTTTTTT. Translating gives CASRMPTDPNEKLFF.

This clone was found a few times. The rearrangement uses TRBV9 and TRBJ1-3, with D unresolved. The V gene's germline CDR1 is SGDLS and CDR2 YYNGEE. The ends were cut back, 0 bases at V and 0 bases at J, with 13 bases in the middle. The length of the CDR3 is 17 residues. CDR3 sequence (DNA): TGTGCCAGCAGCGTAGCCGGCGGCGGATACTCTGGAAACACCATATATTTT. Translated, it gives CASSVAGGGYSGNTIYF. Full variable domain (rest looked up from reference TRBV9 and TRBJ1-3): DSGVTQTPKHLITATGQRVTLRCSPRSGDLSVYWYQQSLDQGLQFLIQYYNGEERAKGNILERFSAQQFPDLHSELNLSSLELGDSALYFCASSVAGGGYSGNTIYFGEGSWLTVV.

V and J are TRBV7-8 and TRBJ1-1; TRBD1 is a possible D gene (6 bases). Per germline, CDR1 SGHVS and CDR2 FQNEAQ. There are 15 residues in the CDR3. The V and J ends lost 2 bases and 1 base respectively, with 11 bases between them. CDR3 DNA sequence: TGTGCCAGCAGCTTACCATTGACAGGGAACACTGAAGCTTTCTTT. Residues: CASSLPLTGNTEAFF. The full variable domain, completed using reference TRBV7-8 and TRBJ1-1, is GAGVSQSPRYKVAKRGQDVALRCDPISGHVSLFWYQQALGQGPEFLTYFQNEAQLDKSGLPSDRFFAERPEGSVSTLKIQRTQQEDSAVYLCASSLPLTGNTEAFFGQGTRLTVV.

The chain employs TRBV6-4 and TRBJ1-2; TRBD1 matches 8 bases. The germline gives CDR1 MRHNA, CDR2 SNTAGT. The CDR3 sequence is 13 residues long. V shed 7 bases and J 7 bases; nucleotides not matched to a gene: 8. The CDR3 sequence is CASKKDREGGYTF. The CDR3, as DNA: TGTGCCAGCAAAAAGGACAGGGAAGGTGGCTACACCTTC.

The chain carries TRBV5-1 and TRBJ2-7, with a possible D match to TRBD2 (5 bases). The CDR3 is 16 residues long. The germline V gene encodes CDR1 SGHRS and CDR2 YFSETQ. The V end lost 2 bases, the J end lost 1 base, and 16 bases lay between the germline ends. The CDR3 bases are TGCGCCAGCAGCTTATCTTCTGGTAGCGCGTCCTACGAGCAGTACTTC. This gives the protein CASSLSSGSASYEQYF.

The chain carries TRBV2 and TRBJ2-2; TRBD1 matches 11 bases. The germline V gene encodes CDR1 SNHLY and CDR2 FYNNEI. V lost 6 bases and J lost 6; bases outside the gene matches: 3. The CDR3 extends over 14 amino acids. The CDR3, as DNA: TGTGCCAGCAGACCGGGACAGGGGGCCGGGGAGCTGTTTTTT. Its protein product is CASRPGQGAGELFF.

The J gene is TRBJ2-5, the V gene TRBV7-2, with 9 bases lining up with TRBD2. The V segment lost 4 bases and the J segment 1 base; nucleotides outside the gene matches: 4. Germline CDR1 is SGHTA and CDR2 is FQGNSA. This CDR3 spans 15 amino acids. In nucleotides, the CDR3 is TGTGCCAGCAGCTCATTAGCGGGAGTCCAAGAGACCCAGTACTTC. This translates into CASSSLAGVQETQYF.

The chain combines TRBV5-4 with TRBJ2-7; D is possibly TRBD2 (6 bases). The V end lost 2 bases, the J end lost 0 bases, and 9 bases lay between the germline ends. Germline CDR1 SGHNT, CDR2 YYREEE (reference sequence). This CDR3 contains 14 residues. The chain's CDR3 is CASSFAGSSYEQYF. CDR3 sequence (DNA): TGTGCCAGCAGCTTCGCGGGGAGCTCCTACGAGCAGTACTTC.

This sequence joins TRBV10-2 and TRBJ1-2; 12 bases line up with TRBD1. Germline V gene lookup returns CDR1 WSHSY and CDR2 SAAADI. The CDR3 has 17 amino acids. V lost 7 bases, J lost 6 bases, and 15 bases stayed unmatched. In DNA, the CDR3 is TGCGCCAGCACCGAGTCGTCGGGACAGGGGGCTATTAATGGCTACACCTTC. Residues: CASTESSGQGAINGYTF.

This clone was seen more than once but under ten times. V usage is TRBV28 and J usage is TRBJ1-2; D not resolved. Germline lookup yields CDR1 MDHEN and CDR2 SYDVKM. The germline V and J ends were trimmed by 6 bases and 2 bases, with 13 bases remaining between them. The CDR3 covers 14 residues. The CDR3, as DNA: TGTGCCAGCAGCAACCTACGGGAAAACTATGGCTACACCTTC. Its translation: CASSNLRENYGYTF.

A word on this clone: Other nucleotide sequences from this sample produce the same CDR3. J is TRBJ1-1 and V is TRBV19, with D maybe TRBD1 (5 bases). Looked up from germline, CDR1 is LNHDA and CDR2 is SQIVND (reference sequence). The CDR3 is 14 residues long. V was pared by 3 bases and J by 1 base, with 9 bases between. DNA of the CDR3: TGTGCCAGTAGTATCGGCAGGGAGAACACTGAAGCTTTCTTT. This sequence encodes CASSIGRENTEAFF. Complete variable domain (other parts from reference TRBV19 and TRBJ1-1): DGGITQSPKYLFRKEGQNVTLSCEQNLNHDAMYWYRQDPGQGLRLIYYSQIVNDFQKGDIAEGYSVSREKKESFPLTVTSAQKNPTAFYLCASSIGRENTEAFFGQGTRLTVV.

About this clone itself: One end of the junction does not line up with germline, which may come from a read error. This chain uses TRBV7-7 with TRBJ2-2; 7 bases align to TRBD1. The V gene's germline CDR1 is SSHAT and CDR2 FNYEAQ (reference sequence). The CDR3 covers 17 residues. The CDR3 loop is CASSRAPGQPSTGELFF. For the CDR3, the DNA is TGTGCTAGCAGCCGAGCACCGGGACAGCCTTCAACCGGGGAGCTGTTTTTT. Combining the CDR3 with reference TRBV7-7 and TRBJ2-2 gives the whole variable domain GAGVSQSPRYKVTKRGQDVTLRCDPISSHATLYWYQQALGQGPEFLTYFNYEAQPDKSGLPSDRFSAERPEGSISTLTIQRTEQRDSAMYRCASSRAPGQPSTGELFFGEGSRLTVL.

The chain carries TRBV6-6 and TRBJ2-1; TRBD2 matches at 8 bases. Germline CDR1 and CDR2: MNHNY and SVGAGI (reference sequence). This CDR3 spans 14 amino acids. The V segment lost 5 bases and the J segment 6 bases; nucleotides outside the gene matches: 6. The CDR3: CASSNGGALNEQFF. CDR3 DNA sequence: TGTGCCAGCAGTAACGGGGGGGCGCTCAATGAGCAGTTCTTC.

J is TRBJ1-1 and V is TRBV7-9, with D unresolved. V lost 5 bases and J 2 bases, leaving 15 bases between the germline ends. The CDR3 length is 15 residues. The germline CDR1 and CDR2 sequences are SEHNR and FQNEAQ (reference sequence). The CDR3 reads CASSAATTSNTEAFF. The CDR3, as DNA: TGTGCCAGCAGCGCAGCAACGACATCCAACACTGAAGCTTTCTTT.

This chain joins TRBV6-5 and TRBJ2-1; the match to TRBD2 covers 7 bases. Germline V CDR1 and CDR2: MNHEY, SVGAGI. The CDR3 runs 16 residues. Trimming took 2 bases from V and 5 from J; bases not matched to a gene: 9. CDR3 sequence: CASSYQLAWGDNEQFF. CDR3 nucleotide sequence: TGTGCCAGCAGTTACCAACTAGCGTGGGGCGACAATGAGCAGTTCTTC.

The chain recombines TRBV19 with TRBJ2-1; 13 bases fit TRBD2. The V gene end was trimmed by 10 bases and the J gene end by 3 bases; junction bases not matched to a gene: 9. Germline values: CDR1 LNHDA, CDR2 SQIVND (reference sequence). This CDR3 comprises 16 residues. The CDR3 DNA is TGTGCCACGCGACTAGCGGGGGGACCCCTCTACAATGAGCAGTTCTTC. It translates to CATRLAGGPLYNEQFF.

The genes are TRBV15 and TRBJ1-4, with TRBD1 as a possible D gene (5 bases). Trimming removed 0 bases from V and 7 bases from J, with 12 bases in between. This CDR3 has 15 residues. CDR1 LNHNV and CDR2 YYDKDF come from the germline V gene (reference sequence). CDR3 protein: CATSREAVQAEKLFF. The CDR3 DNA sequence: TGTGCCACCAGCAGAGAGGCGGTACAGGCTGAAAAACTGTTTTTT.

The CDR3 here is CASSLAPGQGALGYTF. In DNA form, the CDR3 reads TGTGCCAGCAGCTTAGCGCCGGGACAGGGGGCGCTTGGCTACACCTTC. The chain is built from TRBV7-2 and TRBJ1-2; TRBD1 aligns across 12 bases. V was pared by 0 bases and J by 7 bases, with 6 bases of the junction left unmatched. The CDR3 contains 16 residues. Per the germline V gene, CDR1 is SGHTA and CDR2 is FQGNSA.

The genes are TRBV3-1 (or the pseudogene TRBV3-2) and TRBJ1-2, with D maybe TRBD1 (5 bases). The germline V gene encodes CDR1 LGHDT and CDR2 YNNKEL (reference sequence). Trimming took off 4 bases at V and 2 bases at J, with 14 bases between the two ends. This CDR3 contains 15 residues. Written as DNA, the CDR3 is TGTGCCAGCAGCCCCTTTCAGGGATTGAACTATGGCTACACCTTC. Translation: CASSPFQGLNYGYTF.

The chain has TRBV6-5 and TRBJ1-1, with a possible D match to TRBD1 (5 bases). CDR3 size: 15 residues. Germline CDR1 reads MNHEY; CDR2 reads SVGAGI. The V gene lost 8 bases and the J gene lost 5 bases, with 21 bases spanning the gap. The CDR3 DNA reads as TGTGCCAGCCAACTTATAATGGGGGGACGTACTGAAGCTTTCTTT. This encodes CASQLIMGGRTEAFF.

This clone was picked up a small number of times. This rearrangement joins TRBV7-7 to TRBJ2-7; D gene uncertain. CDR1 and CDR2 (germline): SSHAT, FNYEAQ (reference sequence). The V gene lost 2 bases and the J gene lost 1 base, with 12 bases spanning the gap. This CDR3 is built from 15 residues. The CDR3 protein is CASSLFFAGSYEQYF. In DNA form, the CDR3 reads TGTGCCAGCAGCTTATTCTTTGCAGGTTCCTACGAGCAGTACTTC.

This chain connects TRBV11-1 to TRBJ1-6, with a tentative D call TRBD1 (6 bases). This CDR3 region has 13 residues. From germline, CDR1 is SGHAT and CDR2 FQDESV (reference sequence). Trimming removed 7 bases from V and 9 bases from J, with 13 bases in between. CDR3 residues: CASNREPGSPLHF. In nucleotides, the CDR3 is TGTGCCAGCAACAGGGAGCCCGGTTCACCCCTCCACTTT.

The gene calls are TRBV5-1 and TRBJ2-1; 7 nucleotides agree with TRBD2. The CDR3 is 14 residues long. Germline V gene sequence: CDR1 SGHRS, CDR2 YFSETQ. Trimming cost V 9 bases and J 7 bases; bases outside gene matches: 13. The CDR3 nucleotides read TGCGCCACGGCCGGGTCGGGGGGAGGGAATGAGCAGTTCTTC. Encoded protein: CATAGSGGGNEQFF.

The chain employs TRBV2 and TRBJ1-2; 9 nucleotides match TRBD1. V lost 6 bases to trimming and J lost 3 bases; unmatched junction nucleotides: 5. The CDR3 loop spans 14 amino acids. The germline gives CDR1 SNHLY, CDR2 FYNNEI. This chain's CDR3 is CASRVQGAHYGYTF. As DNA, the CDR3 is TGTGCCAGCAGGGTACAGGGGGCCCACTATGGCTACACCTTC.

V usage is TRBV3-1 (or the pseudogene TRBV3-2) and J usage is TRBJ2-1; TRBD2 matches 13 bases. J was trimmed by 10 bases and V by 1 base; bases with no gene match: 1. The germline V gene encodes CDR1 LGHDT and CDR2 YNNKEL (reference sequence). The CDR3 extends over 14 amino acids. DNA for the CDR3: TGTGCCAGCAGCCAAGCGGGACTAGCGGGGGAGCAGTTCTTC. Protein product: CASSQAGLAGEQFF.

The rearrangement links TRBV5-4 to TRBJ2-3, with D perhaps TRBD2 (6 bases). Germline lookup yields CDR1 SGHNT and CDR2 YYREEE (reference sequence). The ends were cut back, 4 bases at V and 2 bases at J, with 14 bases in the middle. The CDR3 spans 15 residues. CDR3 sequence (DNA): TGTGCCAGCAGCCCAAGGAGGGGCTTCACAGATACGCAGTATTTT. Protein sequence: CASSPRRGFTDTQYF.

This chain uses TRBV28 with TRBJ1-2; TRBD1 matches 9 bases. CDR3 length: 15 residues. Germline V gene data show CDR1 as MDHEN and CDR2 as SYDVKM. V was pared by 4 bases and J by 4 bases, with 7 bases of the junction left unmatched. The CDR3 loop reads CASSSTGGNGYGYTF. The DNA of the CDR3 is TGTGCCAGCAGTTCCACAGGGGGCAACGGCTATGGCTACACCTTC.